One T cell receptor beta chain is described in this entry. Its target is not known. V trimming: 5 bases; J trimming: 6 bases; junction bases outside the gene matches: 11. CDR3 length: 15 amino acids. Germline V lookup: CDR1 LNHDA, CDR2 SQIVND (reference sequence). These data originate in a study of STAT5B mutations in CD4+ large granular lymphocyte leukemia. The study's findings and limits: Without HLA matching, higher CD4+ than CD8+ T-LGLL clonality could reflect small sample size. Compared with healthy controls (2/35), patient top clones favored TRBV06 (8/27).

In the source study's methods: A productive frequency of 2.59 x 10-5 was the lowest detectable. Assay: immunoSEQ multiplex PCR; the TCRdb copy retains only in-frame clones and omits some. The V and J calls and clone size are taken from that table; D and trimming were inferred from the DNA. The repertoire has roughly 48,000 clones, about 70% of them found once; the top ten carry 1.5%. Input material: CD4+ T cells from blood buffy coats. This chain joins TRBV19 and TRBJ1-1, with 8 positions matching TRBD1. The sequence was collected from a human donor in good health. CDR3 in DNA: TGTGCCAGTAGTGAGGGACAGGTTCGCTTGGCTGAAGCTTTCTTT. It specifies CASSEGQVRLAEAFF. Using reference TRBV19 and TRBJ1-1 for the parts outside the CDR3, the full variable domain is DGGITQSPKYLFRKEGQNVTLSCEQNLNHDAMYWYRQDPGQGLRLIYYSQIVNDFQKGDIAEGYSVSREKKESFPLTVTSAQKNPTAFYLCASSEGQVRLAEAFFGQGTRLTVV.